The clone carrying this TCR beta chain was observed a handful of times. Some clones are missing from TCRdb's copy, which holds only in-frame ones; the method was immunoSEQ multiplex PCR. This table holds tens of thousands of clones, around 74% found once. This record comes from a study of blood T cell repertoires in COVID-19. Whole-study context: Some COVID-19 samples were acute and others convalescent; all came from the United States, Italy and Spain.

This CDR3 is built from 15 residues. CDR1 MGHRA and CDR2 YSYEKL come from the germline V gene. The V and J ends lost 5 bases and 4 bases, in that order; junction bases with no gene match: 8. The chain employs TRBV4-1 and TRBJ2-3; 8 bases agree with TRBD2. Material for sequencing was peripheral blood. This receptor was obtained from a woman over 75 with acute or convalescent COVID-19. The CDR3 bases are TGCGCCAGCAGCGGACCCGGGACTAGAGCAGATACGCAGTATTTT. Translation: CASSGPGTRADTQYF.